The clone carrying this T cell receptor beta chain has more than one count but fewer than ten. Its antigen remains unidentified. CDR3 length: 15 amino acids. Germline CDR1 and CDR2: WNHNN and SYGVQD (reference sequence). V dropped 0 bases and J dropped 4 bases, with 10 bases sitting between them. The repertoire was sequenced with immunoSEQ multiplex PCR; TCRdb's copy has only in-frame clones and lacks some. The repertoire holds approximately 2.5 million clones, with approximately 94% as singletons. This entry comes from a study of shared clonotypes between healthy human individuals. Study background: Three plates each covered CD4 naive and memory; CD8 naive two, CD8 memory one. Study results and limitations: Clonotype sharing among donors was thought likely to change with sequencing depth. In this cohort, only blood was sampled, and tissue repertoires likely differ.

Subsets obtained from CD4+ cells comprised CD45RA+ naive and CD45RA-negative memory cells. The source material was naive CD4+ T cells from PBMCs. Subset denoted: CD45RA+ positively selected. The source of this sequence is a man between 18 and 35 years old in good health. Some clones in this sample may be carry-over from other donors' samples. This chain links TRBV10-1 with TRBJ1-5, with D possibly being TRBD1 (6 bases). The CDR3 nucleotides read TGCGCCAGCAGTGAGTCCGCGGGACAAAATCAGCCCCAGCATTTT. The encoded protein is CASSESAGQNQPQHF.